The sequence of this T cell receptor beta chain was determined in a study of neurological immune-mediated disorders. Study-wide points: HTLV-1-associated myelopathy had the most TCR clonal expansion, and multiple sclerosis had the least, less than healthy controls.

Each TCR transcript was tagged with a 10-nucleotide random UMI during 5'RACE. TCRdb analysed the 5' RACE reads with MiXCR anew, one entry per CDR3 protein. The data show tens of thousands of distinct CDR3 sequences, about 15% seen once. This clonotype was counted ten times or more. Its target is not known. Germline loops: CDR1 SGHRS, CDR2 YFSETQ. V shed 0 bases, J shed 5 bases, and the junction held 6 bases outside the gene matches. The CDR3 runs 16 residues. The specimen sequenced was PBMCs. The source of this sequence is a woman aged 40 to 50 in good health. This chain joins TRBV5-1 and TRBJ2-1; TRBD2 matches 9 bases. The CDR3 protein is CASSLADAGGHNEQFF. For the CDR3, the DNA is TGCGCCAGCAGCTTGGCAGATGCGGGGGGGCACAATGAGCAGTTCTTC.